Below, 14 T cell receptor beta chains from the same sample are listed, as sequenced in a study of long-term antiretroviral therapy in people with HIV. The immunoSEQ assay was v3.0, run at survey level. TCRdb's table, derived via immunoSEQ multiplex PCR, lists solely in-frame clones and lacks some. The repertoire holds tens of thousands of clones, 85% to 90% seen once, with 4% to 4.5% in the top ten. Here the sequenced sample was unsorted PBMCs, taken 1.2 years after starting antiretroviral therapy. The receptors here all came from a woman aged 50 to 60 with HIV.

As for this clone: At one of its ends the junction is not consistent with the germline gene, which may arise from a read error. The rearrangement links TRBV7-7 to TRBJ2-3; 10 nucleotides line up with TRBD2. The CDR3 runs 14 residues. Germline CDR1 is SSHAT and CDR2 is FNYEAQ (reference sequence). CDR3 coding DNA: TGTGCTAGCAGCCTACTAGCGGGGACAGATACGCAGTATTTT. Its translation is CASSLLAGTDTQYF.

The V and J genes are TRBV14 and TRBJ2-3; 11 positions match TRBD2. The CDR3 length is 15 residues. The germline V gene encodes CDR1 SGHDN and CDR2 FVKESK. V shed 4 bases, J shed 3 bases, and the junction held 3 bases outside the gene matches. CDR3 DNA: TGTGCCAGCAGCCCGCGACTAGCGGGGACAGATACGCAGTATTTT. It encodes CASSPRLAGTDTQYF. The whole variable domain, remainder taken from reference TRBV14 and TRBJ2-3, is EAGVTQFPSHSVIEKGQTVTLRCDPISGHDNLYWYRRVMGKEIKFLLHFVKESKQDESGMPNNRFLAERTGGTYSTLKVQPAELEDSGVYFCASSPRLAGTDTQYFGPGTRLTVL.

The chain links TRBV29-1 to TRBJ1-1; 7 bases are shared with TRBD1. The CDR3 covers 13 residues. CDR1 SQVTM and CDR2 ANQGSEA come from the germline V gene. V lost 7 bases and J lost 1; bases outside the gene matches: 6. In nucleotides, the CDR3 is TGCAGCGCTAGACAGGGAGGGAACACTGAAGCTTTCTTT. Translating it yields CSARQGGNTEAFF. Supplemented by reference TRBV29-1 and TRBJ1-1, the full variable domain reads SAVISQKPSRDICQRGTSLTIQCQVDSQVTMMFWYRQQPGQSLTLIATANQGSEATYESGFVIDKFPISRPNLTFSTLTVSNMSPEDSSIYLCSARQGGNTEAFFGQGTRLTVV.

V gene TRBV7-9 combines with J gene TRBJ2-1; TRBD2 matches at 7 bases. Germline CDR1 reads SEHNR; CDR2 reads FQNEAQ (reference sequence). Germline trimming cut 1 base from V and 9 bases from J; bases unmatched to any gene: 0. CDR3 length: 12 residues. The CDR3 region has the DNA TGTGCCAGCAGCTTAGGGGGGGGTGAGCAGTTCTTC. Protein sequence: CASSLGGGEQFF.

This clone has only one observation. The chain employs TRBV18 and TRBJ2-7; 13 nucleotides align to TRBD2. The CDR3 sequence is 14 residues long. V lost 5 bases, J lost 5 bases, and 3 bases stayed unmatched. From germline, CDR1 is KGHSH and CDR2 LQKENI. This CDR3 is CASSTSGGDNEQYF. The CDR3 DNA follows: TGTGCCAGCTCAACTAGCGGGGGGGATAACGAGCAGTACTTC.

The V gene is TRBV6-5, the J gene TRBJ1-5; TRBD1 matches 7 bases. The germline V gene encodes CDR1 MNHEY and CDR2 SVGAGI. This CDR3 contains 13 residues. Germline trimming cut 2 bases from V and 5 bases from J; bases unmatched to any gene: 0. CDR3 bases: TGTGCCAGCAGTTACCAGGGGGATCAGCCCCAGCATTTT. Protein sequence: CASSYQGDQPQHF.

This chain uses TRBV19 with TRBJ1-5; perhaps TRBD1 as D (6 bases). The CDR3 is made up of 16 amino acids. Trimming removed 4 bases at V and 3 bases at J, with 16 bases between. Germline assignment: CDR1 LNHDA and CDR2 SQIVND (reference sequence). The CDR3, as DNA: TGTGCCAGTAGTAAGGAGGACAGTACCCTCAATCAGCCCCAGCATTTT. It yields the protein CASSKEDSTLNQPQHF.

The chain recombines TRBV11-2 with TRBJ2-2; D is unclear. V lost 5 bases, J lost 0 bases, and 10 bases lay in between. This CDR3 region has 15 residues. From germline, CDR1 is SGHAT and CDR2 FQNNGV. The DNA of the CDR3 is TGTGCCAGCAGCCTAAACAACGCGAACACCGGGGAGCTGTTTTTT. It specifies CASSLNNANTGELFF.

This chain connects TRBV5-6 to TRBJ1-1; D perhaps matches TRBD1 (5 bases). CDR3 length: 11 residues. V lost 4 bases and J lost 5, with 6 bases in between. From germline, CDR1 is SGHDT and CDR2 YYEEEE. The CDR3 nucleotides are TGTGCCAGCAGCCGGGGGACTGAAGCTTTCTTT. Protein product: CASSRGTEAFF.

The chain joins TRBV18 to TRBJ1-1; D unresolved. V lost 2 bases, J lost 0 bases, and 7 bases lay in between. Germline V lookup: CDR1 KGHSH, CDR2 LQKENI. The CDR3 length is 14 residues. CDR3: CASSPGRMNTEAFF. CDR3 DNA: TGTGCCAGCTCACCAGGCAGGATGAACACTGAAGCTTTCTTT.

This chain joins TRBV9 and TRBJ1-4; 10 bases agree with TRBD1. After removal of 4 bases from V and 5 bases from J, the junction contained 5 bases not matched to a gene. CDR3 length equals 15 residues. Germline CDR1 is SGDLS and CDR2 is YYNGEE. CDR3 sequence (DNA): TGTGCCAGCAGCCCCCGGACAGGGGGAAATGAAAAACTGTTTTTT. Residues: CASSPRTGGNEKLFF.

The chain employs TRBV5-1 and TRBJ2-3, with 9 nucleotides matching TRBD2. The CDR3 extends over 15 amino acids. Germline values: CDR1 SGHRS, CDR2 YFSETQ. Trimming at V came to 4 bases and at J to 3 bases, leaving 6 bases not matched to a gene. CDR3 in amino acids: CASSNPTSGTDTQYF. The CDR3 bases are TGCGCCAGCAGCAACCCGACTAGCGGTACAGATACGCAGTATTTT.

This sequence joins TRBV18 and TRBJ1-4; 7 bases are shared with TRBD1. V trimming: 5 bases; J trimming: 8 bases; junction bases outside the gene matches: 5. The V gene's germline CDR1 is KGHSH and CDR2 LQKENI. This CDR3 has 13 residues. The CDR3 loop reads CASSSRQGEKLFF. The CDR3 bases are TGTGCCAGCTCATCCCGACAGGGAGAAAAACTGTTTTTT.

The chain links TRBV9 to TRBJ2-1; 12 bases are shared with TRBD2. Germline assignment: CDR1 SGDLS and CDR2 YYNGEE. The CDR3 has 20 amino acids. The V gene end was trimmed by 0 bases and the J gene end by 0 bases; junction bases not matched to a gene: 10. CDR3 in DNA: TGTGCCAGCAGCGTAGCCGCCCTAGCGGGGGGGAGAAGCTCCTACAATGAGCAGTTCTTC. It encodes CASSVAALAGGRSSYNEQFF.